What follows describes a single TCR beta chain. The antigen remains unidentified. Healthy Caucasian individuals made up all the donors. Germline loops: CDR1 SGHRS, CDR2 YFSETQ. V was pared by 4 bases and J by 2 bases, with 12 bases between. The CDR3 extends over 15 amino acids. TCRdb fed the 5' RACE reads into MiXCR, producing one record per CDR3 protein. The table includes fewer than 900,000 distinct CDR3 sequences, over 15% detected once. This sample was taken from a study of identical twins. General study findings and limits: In zero-insertion analyses, partial confounding could arise from invariant MAIT and iNKT cells.

This sample also appeared in a second study, on T cells expressing NK-cell markers. This second report adds: Seven of the eight sequenced donors were HCMV-seropositive; one was seronegative.

This rearrangement joins TRBV5-1 to TRBJ2-2; possibly TRBD1 for D (6 bases). The sequenced material came from PBMCs. The receptor's source is a woman under 30 in good health. CDR3 DNA sequence: TGCGCCAGCAGCCCGACAGGTATTAACACCGGGGAGCTGTTTTTT. Protein sequence: CASSPTGINTGELFF.